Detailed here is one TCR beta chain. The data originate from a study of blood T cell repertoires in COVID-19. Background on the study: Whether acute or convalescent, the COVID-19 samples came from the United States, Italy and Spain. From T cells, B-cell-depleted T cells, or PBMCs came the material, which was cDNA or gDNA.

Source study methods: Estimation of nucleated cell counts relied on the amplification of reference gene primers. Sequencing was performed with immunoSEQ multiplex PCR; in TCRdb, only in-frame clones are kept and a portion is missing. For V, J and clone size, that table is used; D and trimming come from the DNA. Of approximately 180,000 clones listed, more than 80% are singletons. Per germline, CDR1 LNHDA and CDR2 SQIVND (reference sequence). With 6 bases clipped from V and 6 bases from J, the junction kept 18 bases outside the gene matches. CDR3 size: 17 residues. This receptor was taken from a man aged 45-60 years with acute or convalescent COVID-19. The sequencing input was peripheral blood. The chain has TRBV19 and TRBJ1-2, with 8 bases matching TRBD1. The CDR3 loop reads CASRQIGTGEGFHGYTF. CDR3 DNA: TGTGCCAGTAGGCAAATCGGGACAGGTGAGGGGTTCCATGGCTACACCTTC.